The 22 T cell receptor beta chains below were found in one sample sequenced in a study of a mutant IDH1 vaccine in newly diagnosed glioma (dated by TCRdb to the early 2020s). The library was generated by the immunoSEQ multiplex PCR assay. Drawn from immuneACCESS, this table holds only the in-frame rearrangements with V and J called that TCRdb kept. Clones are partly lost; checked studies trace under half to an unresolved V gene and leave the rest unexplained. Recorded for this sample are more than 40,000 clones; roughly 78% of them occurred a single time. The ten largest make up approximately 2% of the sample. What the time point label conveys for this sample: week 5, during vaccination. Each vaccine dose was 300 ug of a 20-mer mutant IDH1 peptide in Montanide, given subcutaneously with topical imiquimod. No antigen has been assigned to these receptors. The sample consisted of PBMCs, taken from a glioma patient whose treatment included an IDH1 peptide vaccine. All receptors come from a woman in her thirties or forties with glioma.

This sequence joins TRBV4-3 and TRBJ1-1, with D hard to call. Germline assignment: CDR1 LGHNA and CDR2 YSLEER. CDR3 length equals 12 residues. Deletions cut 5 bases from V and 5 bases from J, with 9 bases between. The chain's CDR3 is CASSKGSTEAFF. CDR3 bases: TGCGCCAGCAGCAAGGGATCGACTGAAGCTTTCTTT.

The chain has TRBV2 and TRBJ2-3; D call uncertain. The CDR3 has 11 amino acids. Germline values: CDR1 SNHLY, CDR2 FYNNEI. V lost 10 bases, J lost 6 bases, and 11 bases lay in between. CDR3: CANSTGDTQYF. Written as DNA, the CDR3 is TGTGCCAACTCAACTGGGGATACGCAGTATTTT.

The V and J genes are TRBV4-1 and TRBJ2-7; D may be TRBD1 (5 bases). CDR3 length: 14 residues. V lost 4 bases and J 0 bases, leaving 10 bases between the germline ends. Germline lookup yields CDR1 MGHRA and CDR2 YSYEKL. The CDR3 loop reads CASSLREGSYEQYF. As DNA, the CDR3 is TGCGCCAGCAGCCTCAGGGAAGGCTCCTACGAGCAGTACTTC.

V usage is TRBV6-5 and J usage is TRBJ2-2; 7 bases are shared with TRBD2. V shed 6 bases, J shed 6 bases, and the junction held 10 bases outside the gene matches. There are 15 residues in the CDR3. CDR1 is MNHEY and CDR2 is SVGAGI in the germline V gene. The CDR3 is CASRGRTGGPGELFF. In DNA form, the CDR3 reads TGTGCCAGCAGAGGCCGGACGGGAGGTCCCGGGGAGCTGTTTTTT.

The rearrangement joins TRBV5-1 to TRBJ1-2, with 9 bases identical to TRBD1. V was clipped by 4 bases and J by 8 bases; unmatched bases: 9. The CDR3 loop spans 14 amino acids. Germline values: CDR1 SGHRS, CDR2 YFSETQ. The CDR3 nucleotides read TGCGCCAGCAGCCTTCCCGGACAGGGGTTGGGCTACACCTTC. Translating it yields CASSLPGQGLGYTF.

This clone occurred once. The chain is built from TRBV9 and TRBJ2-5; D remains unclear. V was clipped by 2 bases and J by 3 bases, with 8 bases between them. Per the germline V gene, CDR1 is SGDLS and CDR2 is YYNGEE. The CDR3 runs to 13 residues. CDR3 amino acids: CASSVSPEETQYF. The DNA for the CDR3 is TGTGCCAGCAGCGTTTCACCCGAAGAGACCCAGTACTTC.

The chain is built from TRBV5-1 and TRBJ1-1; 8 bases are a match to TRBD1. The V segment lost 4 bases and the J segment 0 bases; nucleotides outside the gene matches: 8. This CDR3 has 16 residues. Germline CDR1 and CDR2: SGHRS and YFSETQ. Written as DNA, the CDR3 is TGCGCCAGCAGCCACGACAGGGGAGGCATGAACACTGAAGCTTTCTTT. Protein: CASSHDRGGMNTEAFF. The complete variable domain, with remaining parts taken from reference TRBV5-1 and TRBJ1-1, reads KAGVTQTPRYLIKTRGQQVTLSCSPISGHRSVSWYQQTPGQGLQFLFEYFSETQRNKGNFPGRFSGRQFSNSRSEMNVSTLELGDSALYLCASSHDRGGMNTEAFFGQGTRLTVV.

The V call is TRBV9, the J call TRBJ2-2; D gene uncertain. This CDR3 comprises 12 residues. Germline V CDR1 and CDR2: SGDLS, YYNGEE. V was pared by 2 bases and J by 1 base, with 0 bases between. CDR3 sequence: CASSVNTGELFF. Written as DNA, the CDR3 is TGTGCCAGCAGCGTGAACACCGGGGAGCTGTTTTTT.

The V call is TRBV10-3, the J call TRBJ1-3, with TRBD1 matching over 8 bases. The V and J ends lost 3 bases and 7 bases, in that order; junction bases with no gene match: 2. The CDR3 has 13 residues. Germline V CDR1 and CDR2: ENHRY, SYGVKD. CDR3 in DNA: TGTGCCATCAGTGACGACAGGGGTAACACCATATATTTT. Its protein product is CAISDDRGNTIYF.

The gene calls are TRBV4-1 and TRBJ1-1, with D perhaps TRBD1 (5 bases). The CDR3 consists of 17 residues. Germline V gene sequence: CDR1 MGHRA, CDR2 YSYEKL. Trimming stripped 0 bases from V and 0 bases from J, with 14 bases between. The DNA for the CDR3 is TGCGCCAGCAGCCAAGATTTAACCGGGACCATGAACACTGAAGCTTTCTTT. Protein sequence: CASSQDLTGTMNTEAFF.

CDR3 sequence (DNA): TGTGCCAGCGAGAAAGGGGACACCTACTATGGCTACACCTTC. It yields the protein CASEKGDTYYGYTF. The chain recombines TRBV7-2 with TRBJ1-2, with D tentatively TRBD1 (6 bases). V lost 8 bases to trimming and J lost 3 bases, with 16 bases between them. This CDR3 has 14 residues. Germline lookup yields CDR1 SGHTA and CDR2 FQGNSA.

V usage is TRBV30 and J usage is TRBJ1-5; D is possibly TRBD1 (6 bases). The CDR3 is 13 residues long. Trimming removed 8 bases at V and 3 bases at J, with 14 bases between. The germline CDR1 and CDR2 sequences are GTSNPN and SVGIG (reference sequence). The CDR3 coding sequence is TGTGCCCGATCGGAGGGGGTCAATCAGCCCCAGCATTTT. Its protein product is CARSEGVNQPQHF.

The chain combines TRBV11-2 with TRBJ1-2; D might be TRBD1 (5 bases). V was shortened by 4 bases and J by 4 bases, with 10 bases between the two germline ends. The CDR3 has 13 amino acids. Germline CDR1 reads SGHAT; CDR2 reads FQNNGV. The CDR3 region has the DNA TGTGCCAGCAGCTACGAAAGGGGCTATGGCTACACCTTC. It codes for CASSYERGYGYTF.

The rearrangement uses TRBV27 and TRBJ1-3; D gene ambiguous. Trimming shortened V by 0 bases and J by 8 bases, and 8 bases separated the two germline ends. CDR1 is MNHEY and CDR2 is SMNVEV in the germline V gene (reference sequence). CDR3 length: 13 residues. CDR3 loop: CASSLSGMDTIYF. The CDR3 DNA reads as TGTGCCAGCAGTTTATCAGGGATGGACACCATATATTTT.

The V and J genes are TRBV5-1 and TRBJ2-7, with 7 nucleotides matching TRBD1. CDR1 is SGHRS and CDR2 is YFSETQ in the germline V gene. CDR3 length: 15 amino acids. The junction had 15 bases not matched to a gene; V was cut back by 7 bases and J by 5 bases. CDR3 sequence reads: CASRRGPASTNEQYF. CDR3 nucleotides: TGCGCCAGCCGAAGGGGGCCCGCTTCAACGAACGAGCAGTACTTC.

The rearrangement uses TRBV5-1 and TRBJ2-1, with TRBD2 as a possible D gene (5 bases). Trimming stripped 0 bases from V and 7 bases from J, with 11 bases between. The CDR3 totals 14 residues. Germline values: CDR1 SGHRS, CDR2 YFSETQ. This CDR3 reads CASSLVNGVNEQFF. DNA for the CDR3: TGCGCCAGCAGCTTGGTTAACGGGGTGAATGAGCAGTTCTTC.

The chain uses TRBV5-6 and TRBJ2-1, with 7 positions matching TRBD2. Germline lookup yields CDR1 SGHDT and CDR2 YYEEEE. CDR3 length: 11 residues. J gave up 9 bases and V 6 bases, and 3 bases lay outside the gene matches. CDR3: CASTQRGEQFF. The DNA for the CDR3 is TGTGCCAGCACCCAGCGGGGTGAGCAGTTCTTC.

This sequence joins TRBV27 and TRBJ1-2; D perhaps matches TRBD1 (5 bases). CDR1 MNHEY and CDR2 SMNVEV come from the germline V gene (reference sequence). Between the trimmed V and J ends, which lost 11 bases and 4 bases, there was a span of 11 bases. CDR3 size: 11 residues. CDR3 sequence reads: CAAGHFYGYTF. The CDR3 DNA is TGTGCCGCCGGACACTTCTATGGCTACACCTTC.

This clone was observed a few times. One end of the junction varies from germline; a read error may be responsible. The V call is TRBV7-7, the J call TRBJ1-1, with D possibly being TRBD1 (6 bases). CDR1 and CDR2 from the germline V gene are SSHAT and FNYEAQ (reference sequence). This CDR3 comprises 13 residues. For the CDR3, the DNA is TGTGCTAGCAGCGAAAAGGGGGAGACTGAAGCTTTCTTT. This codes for CASSEKGETEAFF.

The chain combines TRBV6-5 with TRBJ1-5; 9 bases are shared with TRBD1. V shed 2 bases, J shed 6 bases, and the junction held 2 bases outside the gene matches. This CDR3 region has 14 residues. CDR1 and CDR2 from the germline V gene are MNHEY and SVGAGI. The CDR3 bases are TGTGCCAGCAGTTACGGGACAGGGAGTCAGCCCCAGCATTTT. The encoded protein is CASSYGTGSQPQHF.

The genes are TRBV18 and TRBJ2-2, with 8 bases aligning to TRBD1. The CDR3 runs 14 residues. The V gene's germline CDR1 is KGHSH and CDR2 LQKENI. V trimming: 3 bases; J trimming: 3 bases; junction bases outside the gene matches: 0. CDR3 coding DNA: TGTGCCAGCTCACCGGGACAGGACACCGGGGAGCTGTTTTTT. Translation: CASSPGQDTGELFF. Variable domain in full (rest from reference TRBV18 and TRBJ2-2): NAGVMQNPRHLVRRRGQEARLRCSPMKGHSHVYWYRQLPEEGLKFMVYLQKENIIDESGMPKERFSAEFPKEGPSILRIQQVVRGDSAAYFCASSPGQDTGELFFGEGSRLTVL.

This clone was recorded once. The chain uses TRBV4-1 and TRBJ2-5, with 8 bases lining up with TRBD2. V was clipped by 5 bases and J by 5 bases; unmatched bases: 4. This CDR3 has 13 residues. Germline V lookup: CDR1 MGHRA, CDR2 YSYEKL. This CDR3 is CASSAGGGETQYF. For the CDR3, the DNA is TGCGCCAGCAGCGCCGGGGGGGGCGAGACCCAGTACTTC.